The entry that follows covers one T cell receptor beta chain sequence. Next came a second PCR, run for about 6 to 12 cycles, which used a sample-barcoded 5' primer along with a J-beta primer mix. TCRdb analysed the 5' RACE reads with MiXCR anew, one entry per CDR3 protein. The sample lists hundreds of thousands of distinct CDR3 sequences, over 40% occurring once. Trimming pared 1 base from V and 1 base from J, leaving 14 bases between. The CDR3 runs to 17 residues. Per germline, CDR1 SGHVS and CDR2 FNYEAQ. The entry originates in a study of blood T cells in healthy people across ages. V is TRBV7-6 and J is TRBJ1-5; D might be TRBD1 (6 bases). The TCR originated in a man older than 75 in good health. Sequencing was carried out using blood. The CDR3 nucleotides read TGTGCCAGCAGCTTAGATCCGAGGAGGGGGAGCAATCAGCCCCAGCATTTT. This codes for CASSLDPRRGSNQPQHF.